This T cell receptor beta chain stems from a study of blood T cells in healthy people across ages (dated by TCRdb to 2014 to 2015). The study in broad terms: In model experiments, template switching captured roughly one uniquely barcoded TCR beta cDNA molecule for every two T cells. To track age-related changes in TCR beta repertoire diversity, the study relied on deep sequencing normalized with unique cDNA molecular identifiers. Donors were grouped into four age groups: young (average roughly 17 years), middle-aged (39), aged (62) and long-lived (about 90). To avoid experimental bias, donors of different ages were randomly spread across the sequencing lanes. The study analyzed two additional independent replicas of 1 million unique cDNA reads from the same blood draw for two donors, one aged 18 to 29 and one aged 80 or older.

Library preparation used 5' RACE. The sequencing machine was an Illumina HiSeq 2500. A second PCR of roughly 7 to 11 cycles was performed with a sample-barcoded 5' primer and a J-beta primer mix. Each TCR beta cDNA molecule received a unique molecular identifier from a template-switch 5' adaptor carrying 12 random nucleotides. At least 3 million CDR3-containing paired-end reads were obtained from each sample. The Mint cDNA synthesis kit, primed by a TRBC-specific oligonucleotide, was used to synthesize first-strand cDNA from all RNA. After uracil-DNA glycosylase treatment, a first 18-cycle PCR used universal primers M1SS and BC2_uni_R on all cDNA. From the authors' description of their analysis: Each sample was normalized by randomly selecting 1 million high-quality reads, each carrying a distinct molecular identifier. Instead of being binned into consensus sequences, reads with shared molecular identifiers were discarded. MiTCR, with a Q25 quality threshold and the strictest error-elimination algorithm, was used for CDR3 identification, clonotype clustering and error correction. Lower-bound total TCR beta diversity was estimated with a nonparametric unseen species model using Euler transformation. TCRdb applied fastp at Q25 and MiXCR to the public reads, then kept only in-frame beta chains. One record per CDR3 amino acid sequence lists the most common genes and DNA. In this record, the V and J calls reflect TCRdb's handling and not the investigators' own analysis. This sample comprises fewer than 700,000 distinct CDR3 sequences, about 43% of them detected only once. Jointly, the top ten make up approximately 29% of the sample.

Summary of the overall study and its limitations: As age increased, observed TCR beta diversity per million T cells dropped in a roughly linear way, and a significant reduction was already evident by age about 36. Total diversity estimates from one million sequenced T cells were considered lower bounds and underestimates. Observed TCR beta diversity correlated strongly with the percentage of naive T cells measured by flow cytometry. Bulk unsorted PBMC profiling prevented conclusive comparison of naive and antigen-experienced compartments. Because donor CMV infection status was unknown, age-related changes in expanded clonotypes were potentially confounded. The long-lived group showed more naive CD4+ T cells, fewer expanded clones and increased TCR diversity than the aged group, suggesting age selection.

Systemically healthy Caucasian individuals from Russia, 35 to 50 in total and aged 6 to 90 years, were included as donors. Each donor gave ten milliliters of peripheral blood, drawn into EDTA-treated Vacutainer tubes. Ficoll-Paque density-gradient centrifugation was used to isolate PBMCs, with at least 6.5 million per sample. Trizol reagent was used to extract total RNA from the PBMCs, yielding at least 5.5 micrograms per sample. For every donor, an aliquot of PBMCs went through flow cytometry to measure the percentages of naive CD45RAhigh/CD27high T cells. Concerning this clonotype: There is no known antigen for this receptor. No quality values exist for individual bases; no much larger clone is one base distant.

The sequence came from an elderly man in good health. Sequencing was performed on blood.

The DNA is as follows: TGTGCCACCAGTGACTGGACGGGAGATACGCAGTATTTT. Its protein is CATSDWTGDTQYF. Here the chain combines TRBV24-1 and TRBJ2-3; there is no confident call for the D gene. The germline V gene encodes CDR1 KGHDR and CDR2 SFDVKD. The CDR3 numbers 13 residues from cysteine through phenylalanine. Only the CDR3 DNA stays, 39 bases, in frame from base 1. V is shortened by 4 bases, J by 5 bases, and the region joining them spans 9 bases.